Below, 21 T cell receptor beta chains from the same sample are listed, as sequenced in a study of CD8 T cells in Susac syndrome. The RNA, roughly 0.5 to 1 ug, was put through reverse transcription using random hexamers. TCRdb re-analysed the immunoSEQ multiplex PCR reads in MiXCR, keeping a single row per CDR3 protein. The repertoire holds more than 150,000 distinct CDR3 sequences, 90% to 96% seen once, with around 0.092% in the top ten. Sequenced material: CD4+ T cells from PBMCs. The receptors here all came from a human donor with Susac syndrome.

This clonotype was counted between two and nine times. This rearrangement joins TRBV6-2 or TRBV6-3 to TRBJ2-3; D not certain. The CDR3 has 12 amino acids. V was cut by 0 bases and J by 9 bases, with 7 bases left in between. Germline assignment: CDR1 MNHEY and CDR2 SVGEGT. CDR3 residues: CASSYSSLTQYF. CDR3 DNA sequence: TGTGCCAGCAGTTACTCTTCACTAACGCAGTATTTT.

The CDR3 reads CASSPGTVGTGNTIYF. CDR3 in DNA: TGTGCCAGCTCACCGGGGACAGTCGGGACTGGAAACACCATATATTTT. This chain connects TRBV18 to TRBJ1-3; 7 bases are a match to TRBD1. The CDR3 extends over 16 amino acids. The V and J ends lost 3 bases and 2 bases, in that order; junction bases with no gene match: 7. CDR1 and CDR2 (germline): KGHSH, LQKENI.

The chain employs TRBV7-9 and TRBJ1-3; D unresolved. The V and J ends lost 5 bases and 3 bases respectively, with 5 bases between them. This CDR3 comprises 12 residues. Germline loops: CDR1 SEHNR, CDR2 FQNEAQ (reference sequence). CDR3 nucleotide sequence: TGTGCCAGCAGCACGATTGGAAACACCATATATTTT. It translates to CASSTIGNTIYF.

J is TRBJ2-1 and V is TRBV28, with unresolved D. V was cut by 6 bases and J by 0 bases, with 9 bases left in between. CDR1 and CDR2 (germline): MDHEN, SYDVKM. The CDR3 is 14 amino acids. The CDR3 spells CASSMARSYNEQFF. The CDR3 nucleotides read TGTGCCAGCAGCATGGCCCGCTCCTACAATGAGCAGTTCTTC.

The chain joins TRBV5-1 to TRBJ2-3; D unresolved. This CDR3 has 17 amino acids. The germline V gene encodes CDR1 SGHRS and CDR2 YFSETQ. V was pared by 0 bases and J by 0 bases, with 14 bases between. CDR3 region: CASSLVALPTSTDTQYF. The CDR3, as DNA: TGCGCCAGCAGCTTGGTAGCCCTTCCGACTAGCACAGATACGCAGTATTTT.

V usage is TRBV6-5 and J usage is TRBJ1-1, with no clear D. Looked up from germline, CDR1 is MNHEY and CDR2 is SVGAGI. This CDR3 spans 12 amino acids. Trimming removed 7 bases at V and 0 bases at J, with 6 bases between. The CDR3 spells CASIAVNTEAFF. CDR3 nucleotides: TGTGCCAGCATCGCAGTGAACACTGAAGCTTTCTTT.

The chain joins TRBV3-1 to TRBJ2-5; 9 bases map to TRBD1. With 5 bases clipped from V and 5 bases from J, the junction kept 12 bases outside the gene matches. This CDR3 is 16 amino acids long. The germline CDR1 and CDR2 sequences are LGHDT and YNNKEL (reference sequence). This CDR3 reads CASSTRDRDVGETQYF. Here the CDR3 DNA reads TGTGCCAGCAGCACCCGGGACAGGGACGTCGGGGAGACCCAGTACTTC.

The chain uses TRBV12-5 and TRBJ2-3; 7 positions agree with TRBD2. Germline V gene sequence: CDR1 LGHNT, CDR2 FRNRAP. This CDR3 is 15 amino acids long. After removal of 2 bases from V and 3 bases from J, the junction contained 5 bases not matched to a gene. CDR3 coding DNA: TGTGCTAGTGGTTTGACGGGACTACAGACAGATACGCAGTATTTT. Its protein product is CASGLTGLQTDTQYF.

This chain's CDR3 is CASSQDGGGSEKLFF. CDR3 nucleotide sequence: TGCGCCAGCAGCCAAGACGGTGGGGGAAGCGAAAAACTGTTTTTT. The chain is built from TRBV4-1 and TRBJ1-4; tentatively, D is TRBD1 (5 bases). This CDR3 contains 15 residues. Germline CDR1 is MGHRA and CDR2 is YSYEKL. Trimming shortened V by 0 bases and J by 8 bases, and 13 bases separated the two germline ends.

The J gene is TRBJ2-1, the V gene TRBV9; TRBD1 matches at 7 bases. V gave up 0 bases and J gave up 8 bases; unmatched junction bases: 11. The CDR3 runs 16 residues. Germline CDR1 is SGDLS and CDR2 is YYNGEE. CDR3 sequence reads: CASSVEGQPPVDEQFF. CDR3 in DNA: TGTGCCAGCAGCGTAGAGGGACAGCCGCCTGTCGATGAGCAGTTCTTC.

The CDR3 here is CASSPSQGISYEQYF. The CDR3 DNA is TGTGCCAGCAGCCCGAGCCAGGGGATCTCCTACGAGCAGTACTTC. This rearrangement joins TRBV7-7 to TRBJ2-7, with D maybe TRBD1 (6 bases). Trimming pared 5 bases from V and 0 bases from J, leaving 14 bases between. This CDR3 region has 15 residues. Germline V gene lookup returns CDR1 SSHAT and CDR2 FNYEAQ (reference sequence).

The V and J genes are TRBV20-1 and TRBJ1-2; TRBD1 is a possible D gene (5 bases). CDR3 length: 14 residues. Per the germline V gene, CDR1 is DFQATT and CDR2 is SNEGSKA (reference sequence). Trimming stripped 6 bases from V and 2 bases from J, with 16 bases between. Here the CDR3 reads CSALVGATNYGYTF. CDR3 DNA sequence: TGCAGTGCCCTGGTAGGGGCGACCAACTATGGCTACACCTTC.

V is TRBV2 and J is TRBJ2-3; no clear D. The CDR3 has 11 amino acids. CDR1 is SNHLY and CDR2 is FYNNEI in the germline V gene. V lost 5 bases and J lost 11, with 11 bases in between. Written as DNA, the CDR3 is TGTGCCAGCAGTTACCTGGCGAGGCAGTATTTT. Translated, it gives CASSYLARQYF. Full variable domain (missing parts from reference TRBV2 and TRBJ2-3): EPEVTQTPSHQVTQMGQEVILRCVPISNHLYFYWYRQILGQKVEFLVSFYNNEISEKSEIFDDQFSVERPDGSNFTLKIRSTKLEDSAMYFCASSYLARQYFGPGTRLTVL.

The rearrangement joins TRBV28 to TRBJ2-6; the match to TRBD1 covers 7 bases. Germline CDR1 is MDHEN and CDR2 is SYDVKM. This CDR3 has 15 residues. With V trimmed by 5 bases and J by 5 bases, 6 bases remained unmatched. The CDR3 region is CASSKGGRRANVLTF. The DNA for the CDR3 is TGTGCCAGCAGTAAAGGGGGCCGGCGGGCCAACGTCCTGACTTTC.

The count of this clonotype is one. The V call is TRBV25-1, the J call TRBJ2-7; no reliable D call. Germline loops: CDR1 MGHDK, CDR2 SYGVNS. The CDR3 extends over 12 amino acids. Trimming removed 0 bases at V and 8 bases at J, with 8 bases between. In DNA form, the CDR3 reads TGTGCCAGCAGTGAATACGGAGAGCAGCAGTACTTC. Its translation is CASSEYGEQQYF.

The chain uses TRBV29-1 and TRBJ2-7, with D possibly TRBD2 on 5 matching bases. Germline CDR1 SQVTM, CDR2 ANQGSEA. The CDR3 contains 13 residues. The V end was cut by 4 bases, the J end by 3 bases, with 13 bases between. The DNA for the CDR3 is TGCAGCGTTGCGAGGGCTTATGACTACGAGCAGTACTTC. This codes for CSVARAYDYEQYF.

The gene calls are TRBV12-3 or TRBV12-4 and TRBJ1-3; D gene unclear. V was shortened by 3 bases and J by 0 bases, with 6 bases between the two germline ends. The CDR3 totals 14 residues. The CDR3 DNA reads as TGTGCCAGCAGTTTTGCCAGCTCTGGAAACACCATATATTTT. It is translated as CASSFASSGNTIYF.

This clonotype was seen just once. The chain uses TRBV9 and TRBJ2-7, with TRBD1 matching 12 bases. Germline V lookup: CDR1 SGDLS, CDR2 YYNGEE. The V segment lost 3 bases and the J segment 2 bases; nucleotides outside the gene matches: 6. The CDR3 length is 16 residues. The CDR3 protein is CASSAGQGARTYEQYF. DNA of the CDR3: TGTGCCAGCAGCGCGGGACAGGGGGCGCGGACCTACGAGCAGTACTTC.

A single count supports this clonotype. The gene calls are TRBV3-1 and TRBJ2-7; the D is unclear. The length of the CDR3 is 12 residues. The V gene's germline CDR1 is LGHDT and CDR2 YNNKEL (reference sequence). Trimming took off 1 base at V and 4 bases at J, with 5 bases between the two ends. CDR3 sequence reads: CASSQAIYEQYF. Here the CDR3 DNA reads TGTGCCAGCAGCCAAGCCATTTACGAGCAGTACTTC.

This clonotype was seen only once. The rearrangement joins TRBV5-1 to TRBJ1-2, with 9 positions matching TRBD1. Looked up from germline, CDR1 is SGHRS and CDR2 is YFSETQ. This CDR3 is built from 14 residues. Trimming cost V 3 bases and J 4 bases; bases outside gene matches: 4. CDR3 residues: CASSSPGQGYGYTF. The CDR3 DNA reads TGCGCCAGCAGCTCGCCGGGACAGGGCTATGGCTACACCTTC. Supplemented by reference TRBV5-1 and TRBJ1-2, the full variable domain reads KAGVTQTPRYLIKTRGQQVTLSCSPISGHRSVSWYQQTPGQGLQFLFEYFSETQRNKGNFPGRFSGRQFSNSRSEMNVSTLELGDSALYLCASSSPGQGYGYTFGSGTRLTVV.

V gene TRBV20-1 combines with J gene TRBJ2-5; TRBD2 matches at 10 bases. The CDR3 length is 17 residues. The germline V gene encodes CDR1 DFQATT and CDR2 SNEGSKA (reference sequence). Trimming cost V 4 bases and J 1 base; bases outside gene matches: 12. Here the CDR3 DNA reads TGCAGTGCTACGTCCCGATTAGCGGGGGGTCCCCAAGAGACCCAGTACTTC. Translation gives CSATSRLAGGPQETQYF.